This T cell receptor (beta chain) was observed in a study of cytomegalovirus exposure and HLA in healthy donors. Whole-study context: For the approximately 360 genotyped donors, more than 80% fell within the Caucasian-associated ancestry cluster. Notes on the study in general: V- and J-gene trimming in TCR beta was tied to a missense DCLRE1C variant by an analysis performed later. Later analysis identified about 17,000 TCR beta sequences associated with HLA alleles, using a false discovery rate threshold of 0.05.

Of note for this clone: The antigen remains undetermined.

PCR involved 60 Vbeta and 13 Jbeta primers. Repertoires were generated with immunoSEQ multiplex PCR, while TCRdb's copy carries only in-frame clones and drops some. The sample lists 150,000 to 200,000 clones, roughly 79% occurring once. Germline CDR1 is MNHEY and CDR2 is SVGAGI. The CDR3 totals 13 residues. V lost 7 bases and J 4 bases, leaving 11 bases between the germline ends. V and J are TRBV6-5 and TRBJ1-3; D possibly corresponds to TRBD1 (5 bases). This TCR was sampled from a woman between 18 and 29 years old in good health and CMV-seropositive. The specimen was PBMCs. The CDR3 DNA follows: TGTGCCAGCACGGGGGGGAGCGGAAACACCATATATTTT. It codes for CASTGGSGNTIYF.